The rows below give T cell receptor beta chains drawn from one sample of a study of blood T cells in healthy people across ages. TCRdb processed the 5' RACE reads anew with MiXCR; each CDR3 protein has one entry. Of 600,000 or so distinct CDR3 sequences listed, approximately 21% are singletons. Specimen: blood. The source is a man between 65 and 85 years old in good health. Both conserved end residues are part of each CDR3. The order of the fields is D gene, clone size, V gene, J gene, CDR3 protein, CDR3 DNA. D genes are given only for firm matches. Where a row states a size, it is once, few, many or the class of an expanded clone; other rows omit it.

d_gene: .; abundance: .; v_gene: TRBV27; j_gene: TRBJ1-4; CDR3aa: CASSSIQAGEKLFF; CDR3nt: TGTGCCAGCAGTTCAATACAGGCGGGTGAAAAACTGTTTTTT
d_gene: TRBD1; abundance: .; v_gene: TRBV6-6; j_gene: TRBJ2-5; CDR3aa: CASSYSTRGQGETQYF; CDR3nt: TGTGCCAGCAGTTACTCGACAAGGGGGCAGGGAGAGACCCAGTACTTC
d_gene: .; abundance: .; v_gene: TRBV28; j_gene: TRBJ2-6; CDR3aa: CASSLGWRPGANVLTF; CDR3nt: TGTGCCAGCAGTTTAGGGTGGAGGCCTGGGGCCAACGTCCTGACTTTC
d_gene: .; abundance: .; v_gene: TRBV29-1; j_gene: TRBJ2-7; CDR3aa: CSVRPPWADLSYEQYF; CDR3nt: TGCAGCGTTCGACCCCCTTGGGCTGACCTCTCCTACGAGCAGTACTTC
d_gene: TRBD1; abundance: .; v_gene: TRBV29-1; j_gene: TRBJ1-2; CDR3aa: CSTLEDRGEWTF; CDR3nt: TGCAGCACCTTGGAGGACAGGGGGGAGTGGACCTTC
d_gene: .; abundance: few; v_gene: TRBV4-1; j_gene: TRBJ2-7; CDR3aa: CASSRQLSQLSYEQYF; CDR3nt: TGCGCCAGCAGCCGACAGTTGTCACAACTATCCTACGAGCAGTACTTC
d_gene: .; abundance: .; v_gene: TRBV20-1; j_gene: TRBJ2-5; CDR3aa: CSAGIPEKYQETQYF; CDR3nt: TGCAGTGCTGGAATCCCGGAAAAATACCAAGAGACCCAGTACTTC
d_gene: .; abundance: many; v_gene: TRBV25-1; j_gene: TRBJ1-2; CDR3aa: CASSGYGYTF; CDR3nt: TGTGCCAGCAGTGGGTATGGCTACACCTTC
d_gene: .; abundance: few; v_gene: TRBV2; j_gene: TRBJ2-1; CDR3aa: CASRGGKQFF; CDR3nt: TGTGCCAGCAGGGGGGGTAAGCAGTTCTTC
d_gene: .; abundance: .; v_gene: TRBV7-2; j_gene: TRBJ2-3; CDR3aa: CASSLVVQGTDTQYF; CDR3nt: TGTGCCAGCAGCTTAGTAGTGCAGGGCACAGATACGCAGTATTTT
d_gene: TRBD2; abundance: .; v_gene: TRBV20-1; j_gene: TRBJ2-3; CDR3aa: CSASSQGLAGGSTDTQYF; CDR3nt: TGCAGTGCTAGTTCCCAGGGACTAGCGGGAGGGAGCACAGATACGCAGTATTTT
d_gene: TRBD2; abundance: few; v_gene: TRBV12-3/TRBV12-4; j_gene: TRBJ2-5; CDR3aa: CASRPGLAGWEQYF; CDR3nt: TGTGCCAGCAGACCGGGACTAGCGGGATGGGAGCAGTACTTC
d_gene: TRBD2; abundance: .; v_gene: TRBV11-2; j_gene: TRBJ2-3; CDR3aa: CAGSYSAGTSGTDTQYF; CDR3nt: TGTGCCGGCAGCTATTCCGCCGGGACTAGCGGCACAGATACGCAGTATTTT
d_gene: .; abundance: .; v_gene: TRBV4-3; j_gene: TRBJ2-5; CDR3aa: CASSQAAAVQETQYF; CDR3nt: TGCGCCAGCAGCCAAGCGGCGGCAGTCCAAGAGACCCAGTACTTC
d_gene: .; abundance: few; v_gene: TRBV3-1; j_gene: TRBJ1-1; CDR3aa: CASSLLSAEAFF; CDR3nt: TGTGCCAGCAGCCTCCTCTCGGCCGAAGCTTTCTTT